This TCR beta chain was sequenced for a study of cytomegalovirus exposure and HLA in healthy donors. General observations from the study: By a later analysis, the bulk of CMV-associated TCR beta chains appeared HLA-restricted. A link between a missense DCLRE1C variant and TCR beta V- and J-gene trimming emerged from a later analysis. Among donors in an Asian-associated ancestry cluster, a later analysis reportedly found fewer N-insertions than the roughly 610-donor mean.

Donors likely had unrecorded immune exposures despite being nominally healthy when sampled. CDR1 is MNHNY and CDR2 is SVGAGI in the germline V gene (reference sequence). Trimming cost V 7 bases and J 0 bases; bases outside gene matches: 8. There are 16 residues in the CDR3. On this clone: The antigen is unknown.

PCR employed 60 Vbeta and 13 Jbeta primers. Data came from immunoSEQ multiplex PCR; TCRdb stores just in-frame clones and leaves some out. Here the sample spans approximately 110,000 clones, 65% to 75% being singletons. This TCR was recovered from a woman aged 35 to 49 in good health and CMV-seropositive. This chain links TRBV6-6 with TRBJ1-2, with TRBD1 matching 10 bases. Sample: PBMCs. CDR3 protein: CASTPGTGDANYGYTF. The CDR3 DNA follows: TGTGCCAGCACCCCCGGGACAGGGGACGCTAACTATGGCTACACCTTC.